The rows below give T cell receptor beta chains drawn from one sample of a study of T cells in localized non-small cell lung cancer. The table came from immunoSEQ multiplex PCR; TCRdb's copy has only in-frame clones and leaves some out. The table lists tens of thousands of clones, about 92% of them singletons. This sample comprised peripheral blood, obtained before any cancer treatment. The receptors originated from a female donor older than 55 with stage I lung adenocarcinoma. The CDR3 runs from the conserved cysteine through the conserved F or W. Fields, in order: D gene, clone size, J gene, CDR3 length, V gene, CDR3 DNA, CDR3 protein. D genes are given only for firm matches. Some rows have no size entry. The others give once, few or many, or a class for an expanded clone.

D gene: TRBD1
clone size: NA
J gene: TRBJ2-1
CDR3 length: 14
V gene: TRBV19
CDR3 DNA: TGTGCCAGTAGTTGGGACAGGGGAGGTGGTGAGCAGTTCTTC
CDR3 protein: CASSWDRGGGEQFF

D gene: NA
clone size: few
J gene: TRBJ2-2
CDR3 length: 15
V gene: TRBV6-1
CDR3 DNA: TGTGCCAGCAGTGAAGACAGTTCGAACACCGGGGAGCTGTTTTTT
CDR3 protein: CASSEDSSNTGELFF

D gene: NA
clone size: NA
J gene: TRBJ1-1
CDR3 length: 12
V gene: TRBV29-1
CDR3 DNA: TGCAGCGTTGACGGGGGTAGCACTGAAGCTTTCTTT
CDR3 protein: CSVDGGSTEAFF

D gene: TRBD1
clone size: NA
J gene: TRBJ1-1
CDR3 length: 15
V gene: TRBV7-9
CDR3 DNA: TGTGCCAGCAGCTCGAGACAGGGAGGTTACACTGAAGCTTTCTTT
CDR3 protein: CASSSRQGGYTEAFF

D gene: NA
clone size: once
J gene: TRBJ2-3
CDR3 length: 14
V gene: TRBV7-2
CDR3 DNA: TGTGCCAGCAGCAACCGGGCGGTGTGGAATACGCAGTATTTT
CDR3 protein: CASSNRAVWNTQYF

D gene: NA
clone size: NA
J gene: TRBJ2-5
CDR3 length: 18
V gene: TRBV21-1
CDR3 DNA: TGTGCCAGCAGCAAATCTCGCGCACGGGACAGAGTAGAAGAGACCCAGTACTTC
CDR3 protein: CASSKSRARDRVEETQYF

D gene: NA
clone size: NA
J gene: TRBJ2-1
CDR3 length: 17
V gene: TRBV4-1
CDR3 DNA: TGCGCCAGCAGCCAAGGGCAGCTCAGATTCCCCGACAATGAGCAGTTCTTC
CDR3 protein: CASSQGQLRFPDNEQFF

D gene: NA
clone size: NA
J gene: TRBJ1-2
CDR3 length: 13
V gene: TRBV6-1
CDR3 DNA: TGTGCCAGCAGTGTCGACAGGTCCTATGGCTACACCTTC
CDR3 protein: CASSVDRSYGYTF

D gene: NA
clone size: NA
J gene: TRBJ1-1
CDR3 length: 13
V gene: TRBV5-1
CDR3 DNA: TGCGCCAGCAGCACCGATGGGAACACTGAAGCTTTCTTT
CDR3 protein: CASSTDGNTEAFF

D gene: TRBD2
clone size: NA
J gene: TRBJ2-7
CDR3 length: 19
V gene: TRBV13
CDR3 DNA: TGTGCCAGCAGCTCCACCCGGGGAAGCGGGGGGCCGGGACCGTACGAGCAGTACTTC
CDR3 protein: CASSSTRGSGGPGPYEQYF